Included here is one T cell receptor (beta chain) sequence, with context. Its antigen remains unidentified. The data were obtained in a study of early T cells in non-severe SARS-CoV-2 infection. Study at large: Chains were not paired, and sequencing was done on bulk RNA from unsorted whole blood.

Individually, cDNA molecules had unique molecular identifiers attached to them. TCRdb reanalysed the 5' RACE reads using MiXCR and keeps one entry per CDR3 protein. Here the sample spans approximately 120,000 distinct CDR3 sequences, under 15% being singletons. V was clipped by 3 bases and J by 8 bases, with 6 bases between them. The CDR3 has 11 amino acids. Germline-derived CDR1 and CDR2 are SGHDT and YYEEEE. Notes on the study in general: In VDJdb matching, anti-spike CD8 responses were favored while private and CD4 specificities went missing.

The TCR originated in an adult who was a healthcare worker with PCR-confirmed SARS-CoV-2 infection or an uninfected control (not recorded which). Sample: whole blood. The chain couples TRBV5-6 to TRBJ2-1, with unresolved D. The CDR3 region is CASSYGDEQFF. The CDR3 nucleotides are TGTGCCAGCAGCTACGGAGATGAGCAGTTCTTC.